This T cell receptor (beta chain) was recovered during a study of cytomegalovirus exposure and HLA in healthy donors. Study-wide findings and caveats: At a 0.05 false discovery rate, a later analysis found approximately 17,000 TCR beta sequences to be associated with HLA alleles. Excluded: some indistinguishable V segments such as TRBV6-2 and TRBV6-3. In vitro testing confirmed a few CMV-associated chains as specific for CMV antigens. Listed as cytomegalovirus-associated were over 150 TCR beta chains.

V lost 3 bases and J lost 7; bases outside the gene matches: 4. This CDR3 has 14 amino acids. CDR1 is MNHEY, CDR2 SMNVEV, per germline (reference sequence). This clone appeared a few times. The antigen remains unidentified. The sample has other DNA sequences that encode this CDR3 too. Amplification used 60 Vbeta primers and 13 Jbeta primers. The table came from immunoSEQ multiplex PCR; TCRdb's copy has only in-frame clones and leaves some out. The sample consists of 150,000 to 200,000 clones, roughly four fifths of them appearing once. The clonotype was recovered from a woman aged 25 to 39 in good health and CMV-seropositive. Sequenced material: PBMCs. The chain employs TRBV27 and TRBJ2-3, with TRBD1 matching over 10 bases. As DNA, the CDR3 is TGTGCCAGCAGTTTGACAGGGGGCGTTAATACGCAGTATTTT. Its protein product is CASSLTGGVNTQYF.